The entry below gives a single T cell receptor beta chain sequence along with its context. Its antigen is undetermined. This sample is part of a study of OX40 agonist ivuxolimab in advanced cancers. Study as a whole: Hepatocellular carcinoma, melanoma, renal cell or head and neck cancer occurred in dose-escalation patients. Study-wide results and limits: The mean number of expanded clones was higher in CD8+ T cells than in CD4+. Still undetermined is the antigen specificity of the expanded peripheral T cells.

Looked up from germline, CDR1 is GTSNPN and CDR2 is SVGIG (reference sequence). With 5 bases clipped from V and 1 base from J, the junction kept 12 bases outside the gene matches. The CDR3 is made up of 16 amino acids. On cycle 4 day 1 and cycle 7 day 1, as well as at baseline, blood was sampled. Profiling relied on immunoSEQ multiplex PCR, and the TCRdb table lists in-frame clones only, not all of them. The sample includes 5,000 to 6,500 clones, around 70% of them seen just once. The sequence derives from an adult with an advanced solid tumor such as melanoma, head and neck, liver or kidney cancer. Sequenced material: CD4+ or CD8+ T cells sorted from blood, taken in a trial of the OX40 agonist ivuxolimab. This chain connects TRBV30 to TRBJ1-1; 8 nucleotides align to TRBD1. The DNA for the CDR3 is TGTGCCTGGCGGCCCCCCGCGGGGACAGGGAACACTGAAGCTTTCTTT. It codes for CAWRPPAGTGNTEAFF.